Given below is one T cell receptor (beta chain) in context. Its antigen is not known. The sample originates from a study of cytomegalovirus exposure and HLA in healthy donors. Study overall: The approximately 110 validation repertoires used a platform that matched the one used for the 600 to 700 first-cohort repertoires, as a later analysis reported. Broader study findings: There were a few CMV-associated chains whose specificity for CMV antigens was confirmed in vitro. In the 130 or so validation repertoires, approximately 93% of cluster scores exceeded 0, per a later analysis.

The V gene's germline CDR1 is WSHSY and CDR2 SAAADI. CDR3 size: 14 residues. V shed 7 bases and J 5 bases; nucleotides not matched to a gene: 9. Libraries were prepared by immunoSEQ multiplex PCR; TCRdb keeps only in-frame clonotypes and omits some of them. This sample has approximately 170,000 clones; less than 90% occur once, and the top ten carry more than 8.5%. This chain links TRBV10-2 with TRBJ2-5; 8 bases map to TRBD2. Sample: PBMCs. The TCR comes from a man under 40 in good health and CMV-seropositive. In DNA form, the CDR3 reads TGCGCCAGCAAAGGAGCGGGAGATTCTGAGACCCAGTACTTC. Its protein product is CASKGAGDSETQYF.